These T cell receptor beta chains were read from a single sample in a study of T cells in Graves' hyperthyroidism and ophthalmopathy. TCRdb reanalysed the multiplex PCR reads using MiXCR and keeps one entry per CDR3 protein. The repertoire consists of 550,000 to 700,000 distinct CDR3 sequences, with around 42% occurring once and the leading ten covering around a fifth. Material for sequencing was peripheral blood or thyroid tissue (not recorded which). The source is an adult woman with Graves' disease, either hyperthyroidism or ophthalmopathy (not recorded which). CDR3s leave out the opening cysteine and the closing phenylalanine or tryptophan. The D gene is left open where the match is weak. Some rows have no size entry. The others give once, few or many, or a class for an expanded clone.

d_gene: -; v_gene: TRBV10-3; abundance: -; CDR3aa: AISDRGAGNEKLF
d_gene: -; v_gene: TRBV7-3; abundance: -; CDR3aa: ASSPSGHRAYGYT
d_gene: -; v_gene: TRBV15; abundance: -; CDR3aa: ATSREGGASNQPQH
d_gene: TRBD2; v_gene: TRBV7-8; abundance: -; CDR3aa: ASSPGTSVDEQY
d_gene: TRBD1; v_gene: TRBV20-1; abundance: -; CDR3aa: SAIKDRVNTGELF
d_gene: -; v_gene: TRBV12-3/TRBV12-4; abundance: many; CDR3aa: ASSLQQGSPLH
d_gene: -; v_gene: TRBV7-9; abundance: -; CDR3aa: ASSQLGGNEQY
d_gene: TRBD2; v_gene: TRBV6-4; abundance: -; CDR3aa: ASSDSTGGGQETQY
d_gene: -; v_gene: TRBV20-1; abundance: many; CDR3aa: SARVGRVDQETQY
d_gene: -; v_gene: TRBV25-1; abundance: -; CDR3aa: ASSASGRDQGTGELF
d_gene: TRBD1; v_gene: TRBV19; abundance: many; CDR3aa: ASKGDRGLNQPQH
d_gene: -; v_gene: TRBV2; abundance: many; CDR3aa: ASSETHPPVKLF
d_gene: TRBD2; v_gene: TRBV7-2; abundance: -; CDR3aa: ASRGTSGRTSETQY
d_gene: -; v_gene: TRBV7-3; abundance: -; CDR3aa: ASSHLPPRGSYEQH
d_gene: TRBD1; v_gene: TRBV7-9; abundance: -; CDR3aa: ASSRSGGVVDELF
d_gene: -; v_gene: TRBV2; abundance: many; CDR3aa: ASSFQGLNTEAF
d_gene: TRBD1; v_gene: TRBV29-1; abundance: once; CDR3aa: SVSPGTEGYEQY
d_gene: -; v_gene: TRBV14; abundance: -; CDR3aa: ASSQAGQRNTIY
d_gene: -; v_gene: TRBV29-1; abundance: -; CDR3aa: SVETQY
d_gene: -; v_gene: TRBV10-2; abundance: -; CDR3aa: ASSSPGQLGYGYT
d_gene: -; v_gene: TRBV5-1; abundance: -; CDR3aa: ASRPGPSGGYT
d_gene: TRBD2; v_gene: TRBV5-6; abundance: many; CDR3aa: ASSGLAEQETQY
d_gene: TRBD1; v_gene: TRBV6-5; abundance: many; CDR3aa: ASIGRQGSEAF
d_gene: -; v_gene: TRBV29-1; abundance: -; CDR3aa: SVETIGQETQY
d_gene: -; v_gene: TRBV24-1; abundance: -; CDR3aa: ATRAAGLDEQF
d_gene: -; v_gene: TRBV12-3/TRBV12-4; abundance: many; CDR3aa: ASSFGGEQY
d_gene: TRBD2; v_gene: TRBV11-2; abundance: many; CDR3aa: ASSLGREGYEQY